This T cell receptor beta chain was retrieved from a study of response to subunit inactivated influenza vaccine. Overall study findings and caveats: Authors proposed each seasonal influenza vaccination draws in few new T cells.

Each CDR3 protein gets one entry after TCRdb re-called the RT-PCR reads with MiXCR. The sample lists a few hundred thousand distinct CDR3 sequences, roughly 20% occurring once. A remark on this clonotype: Its antigen is as yet unknown.

The sequenced sample was PBMCs from blood, obtained 21 months after vaccination. The TCR sequence derives from a man between 50 and 75 years old who received an inactivated influenza vaccine.

The CDR3 region is CASSILGINSNQPQHF. The CDR3 nucleotides are TGTGCCAGTAGTATACTCGGTATAAATAGCAATCAGCCCCAGCATTTT. The J gene is TRBJ1-5, the V gene TRBV19; D gene uncertain. Germline CDR1 is LNHDA and CDR2 is SQIVND (reference sequence). V shed 2 bases and J shed 0 bases, with 11 bases lying between them. The CDR3 totals 16 residues.